This T cell receptor beta chain was retrieved from a study of T cell changes during pregnancy in multiple sclerosis. Germline CDR1 is SGHVS and CDR2 is FQNEAQ. This CDR3 has 10 amino acids. The V end was cut by 8 bases, the J end by 6 bases, with 4 bases between. In this sample, this clone turned up once. TCRdb's copy holds only in-frame clones and misses some; the assay was immunoSEQ multiplex PCR. The sample holds 50,000 to 60,000 clones; approximately 90% are singletons and the top ten take 2.2%. J is TRBJ2-2 and V is TRBV7-8; D gene uncertain. This TCR derives from a female donor in good health, enrolled as a control in a pregnancy study. The material was peripheral blood, obtained in the first trimester of pregnancy. The CDR3 DNA is TGTGCCAGCCTAGCCGGGGAGCTGTTTTTT. Amino acid sequence: CASLAGELFF. The full variable domain, in which reference TRBV7-8 and TRBJ2-2 provide the parts outside the CDR3, is GAGVSQSPRYKVAKRGQDVALRCDPISGHVSLFWYQQALGQGPEFLTYFQNEAQLDKSGLPSDRFFAERPEGSVSTLKIQRTQQEDSAVYLCASLAGELFFGEGSRLTVL.